These T cell receptor beta chains were read from a single sample in a study of cytotoxic CD8 clonotypes in ibrutinib-treated CLL. Assay used: immunoSEQ multiplex PCR; TCRdb lists only in-frame clones, some missing. There are around 130,000 clones in the sample; under 90% occur only once, and approximately 3.5% lies in the top ten. The sample was PBMCs, taken after 24 months of ibrutinib treatment. The receptors stem from a human donor with chronic lymphocytic leukemia. CDR3s include the opening cysteine and the closing phenylalanine or tryptophan. Clone size is shown for a subset of rows, as once, few, many or a class of expanded clone.

v_gene	j_gene	abundance	CDR3aa
TRBV6-1	TRBJ1-3	.	CASRDRGSSGNTIYF
TRBV19	TRBJ1-5	.	CASSIRLGGGNQPQHF
TRBV5-6	TRBJ1-2	.	CASSPGPGAGYGYTF
TRBV19	TRBJ1-1	once	CASSIVTGWSTEAFF
TRBV20-1	TRBJ2-7	.	CSAWSRGEQYF
TRBV7-2	TRBJ2-5	.	CASSLGFLGPQETQYF
TRBV7-9	TRBJ1-2	few	CASSLGQGDGYTF
TRBV5-1	TRBJ2-7	.	CASSLVRESAQYF
TRBV9	TRBJ2-7	few	CASSVASRDRFSEQYF
TRBV28	TRBJ2-7	.	CASSFPQSTGPYEQYF
TRBV7-2	TRBJ2-1	.	CASSRPYRGRDNEQFF
TRBV9	TRBJ2-1	.	CASSVAISGHNEQFF
TRBV6-4	TRBJ1-1	few	CASSEGRNTEAFF
TRBV11-2	TRBJ2-3	few	CASRPGTNTDTQYF
TRBV19	TRBJ1-5	.	CASSLGQGELRGQPQHF
TRBV19	TRBJ1-5	.	CASSSVSLDRVGNQPQHF
TRBV11-2	TRBJ2-7	.	CASSLGGENEQYF
TRBV5-6	TRBJ2-7	few	CASSVGQSSYEQYF
TRBV23-1	TRBJ1-5	.	CASSLWRQPQHF
TRBV9	TRBJ2-7	.	CASSVGSGASYEQYF
TRBV4-1	TRBJ1-2	.	CASSLTTAEVSGYTF